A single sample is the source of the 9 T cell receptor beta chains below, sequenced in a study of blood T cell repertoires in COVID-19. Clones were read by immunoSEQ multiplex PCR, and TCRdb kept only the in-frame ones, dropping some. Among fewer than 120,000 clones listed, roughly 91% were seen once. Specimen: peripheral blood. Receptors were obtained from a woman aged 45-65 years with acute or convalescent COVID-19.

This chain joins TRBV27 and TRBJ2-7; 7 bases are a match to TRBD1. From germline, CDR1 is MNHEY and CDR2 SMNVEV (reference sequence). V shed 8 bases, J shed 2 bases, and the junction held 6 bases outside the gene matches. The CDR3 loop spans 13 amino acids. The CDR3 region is CASSPQGTYEQYF. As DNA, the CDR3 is TGTGCCAGCTCACCACAGGGGACCTACGAGCAGTACTTC.

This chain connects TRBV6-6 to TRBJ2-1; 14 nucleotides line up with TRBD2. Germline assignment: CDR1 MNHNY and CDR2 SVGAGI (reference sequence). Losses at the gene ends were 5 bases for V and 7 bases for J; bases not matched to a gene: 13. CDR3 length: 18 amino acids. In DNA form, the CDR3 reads TGTGCCAGCAGTCCCTCCCGCTCCGGGACTAGCGGGAGTAATGAGCAGTTCTTC. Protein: CASSPSRSGTSGSNEQFF.

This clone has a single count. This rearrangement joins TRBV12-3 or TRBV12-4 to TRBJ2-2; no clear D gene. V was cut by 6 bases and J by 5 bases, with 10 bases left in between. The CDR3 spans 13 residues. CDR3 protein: CASSPTETGELFF. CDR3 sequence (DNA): TGTGCCAGCAGCCCTACTGAGACCGGGGAGCTGTTTTTT.

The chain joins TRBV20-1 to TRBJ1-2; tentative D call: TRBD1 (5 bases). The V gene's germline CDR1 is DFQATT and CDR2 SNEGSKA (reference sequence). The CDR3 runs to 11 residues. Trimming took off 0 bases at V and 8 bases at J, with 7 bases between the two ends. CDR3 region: CSARDRVGYTF. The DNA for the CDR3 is TGCAGTGCTAGAGACAGGGTCGGCTACACCTTC.

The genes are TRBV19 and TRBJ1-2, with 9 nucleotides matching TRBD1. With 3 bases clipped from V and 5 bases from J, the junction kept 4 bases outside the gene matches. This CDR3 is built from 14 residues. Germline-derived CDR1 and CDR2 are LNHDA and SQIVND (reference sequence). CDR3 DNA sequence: TGTGCCAGTAGTATGCCCGGGACAGGGTATGGCTACACCTTC. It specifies CASSMPGTGYGYTF.

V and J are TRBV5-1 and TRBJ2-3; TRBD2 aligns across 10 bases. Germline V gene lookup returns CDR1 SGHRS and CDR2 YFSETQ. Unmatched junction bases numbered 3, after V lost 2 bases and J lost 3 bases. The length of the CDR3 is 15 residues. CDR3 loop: CASSFSGRVTDTQYF. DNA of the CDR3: TGCGCCAGCAGCTTCAGCGGGAGGGTAACAGATACGCAGTATTTT.

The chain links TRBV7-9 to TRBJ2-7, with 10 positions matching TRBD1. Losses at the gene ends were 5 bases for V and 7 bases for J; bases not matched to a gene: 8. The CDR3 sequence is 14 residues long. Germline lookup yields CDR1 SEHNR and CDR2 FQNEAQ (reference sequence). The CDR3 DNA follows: TGTGCCAGCAGCGCTCGACAGGGGGCGGGGGAGCAGTACTTC. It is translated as CASSARQGAGEQYF.

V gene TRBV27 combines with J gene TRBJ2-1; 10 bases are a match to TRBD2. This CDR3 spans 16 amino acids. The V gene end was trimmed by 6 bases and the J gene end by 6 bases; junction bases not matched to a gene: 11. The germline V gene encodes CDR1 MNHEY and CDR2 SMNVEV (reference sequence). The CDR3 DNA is TGTGCCAGCAGACCCCAACTAGCGGGAATTGGCAATGAGCAGTTCTTC. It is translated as CASRPQLAGIGNEQFF.

CDR3 in amino acids: CASSPTGSQETQYF. Here the CDR3 DNA reads TGTGCCAGTAGTCCTACCGGGTCCCAAGAGACCCAGTACTTC. This chain joins TRBV19 and TRBJ2-5; no reliable D call. In germline, CDR1 is LNHDA, CDR2 SQIVND (reference sequence). This CDR3 region has 14 residues. The V end lost 5 bases, the J end lost 1 base, and 11 bases lay between the germline ends. The entire variable domain, with the rest obtained from reference TRBV19 and TRBJ2-5, is as follows: DGGITQSPKYLFRKEGQNVTLSCEQNLNHDAMYWYRQDPGQGLRLIYYSQIVNDFQKGDIAEGYSVSREKKESFPLTVTSAQKNPTAFYLCASSPTGSQETQYFGPGTRLLVL.